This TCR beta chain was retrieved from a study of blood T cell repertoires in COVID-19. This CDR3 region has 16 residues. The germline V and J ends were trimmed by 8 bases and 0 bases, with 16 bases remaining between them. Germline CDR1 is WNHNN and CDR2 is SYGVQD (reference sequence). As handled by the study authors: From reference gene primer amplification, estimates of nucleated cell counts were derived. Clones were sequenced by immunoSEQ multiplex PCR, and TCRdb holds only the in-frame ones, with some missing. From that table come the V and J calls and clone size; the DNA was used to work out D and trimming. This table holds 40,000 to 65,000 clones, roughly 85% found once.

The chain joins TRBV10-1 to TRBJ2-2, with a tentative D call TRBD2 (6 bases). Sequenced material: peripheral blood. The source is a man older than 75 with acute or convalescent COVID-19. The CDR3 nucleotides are TGCGCCAGCCGGAAGGGAGGCCCCTCGAACACCGGGGAGCTGTTTTTT. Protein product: CASRKGGPSNTGELFF.